Listed below are T cell receptor beta chains from one sample, sequenced in a study of cytomegalovirus exposure and HLA in healthy donors. This table comes from immunoSEQ multiplex PCR, and its TCRdb copy is limited to in-frame clones, with some not included. The sample lists about 240,000 clones; 80% to 85% were seen once. Sample: PBMCs. These receptors were obtained from a woman in her sixties or seventies in good health and CMV-seropositive. Both conserved end residues are part of each CDR3. A D gene is named only where the DNA matches it firmly. Clone size is given for some rows only: seen once, a few or many times, or a class if the clone is expanded.

TRBV29-1	.	.	TRBJ1-1	CSVTTDQNTEAFF	TGCAGCGTCACGACAGATCAGAACACTGAAGCTTTCTTT
TRBV11-1	TRBD2	.	TRBJ2-2	CASSLEGRERPTGELFF	TGTGCCAGCAGCTTAGAGGGGAGGGAGCGCCCGACCGGGGAGCTGTTTTTT
TRBV12-5	.	.	TRBJ2-7	CASGPNYEQYF	TGTGCTAGTGGTCCAAACTACGAGCAGTACTTC
TRBV5-1	.	once	TRBJ2-5	CASSPYQETQYF	TGCGCCAGCAGCCCCTACCAAGAGACCCAGTACTTC
TRBV27	.	.	TRBJ1-2	CASSRGGANHGYTF	TGTGCCAGCAGCCGCGGGGGAGCTAACCATGGCTACACCTTC
TRBV11-2	.	.	TRBJ2-1	CASSLAIPSNEQFF	TGTGCCAGCAGCTTAGCAATCCCTAGCAATGAGCAGTTCTTC
TRBV2	TRBD2	.	TRBJ2-3	CASSEEAGGPDTQYF	TGTGCCAGCAGTGAAGAGGCGGGAGGGCCAGATACGCAGTATTTT
TRBV29-1	TRBD1	.	TRBJ2-4	CSVGQGNIQYF	TGCAGCGTTGGACAGGGAAACATTCAGTACTTC
TRBV11-2	.	once	TRBJ2-2	CASSWGGLGELFF	TGTGCCAGCAGCTGGGGGGGCCTGGGGGAGCTGTTTTTT
TRBV14	TRBD1	.	TRBJ1-2	CASSAGGGYTF	TGTGCCAGCAGCGCAGGGGGCGGCTACACCTTC
TRBV7-8	.	.	TRBJ2-2	CASSPPGAGELFF	TGTGCCAGCAGCCCTCCCGGGGCCGGGGAGCTGTTTTTT
TRBV6-6	.	.	TRBJ1-2	CASSLIGGGYNYGYTF	TGTGCCAGCAGTCTGATCGGGGGGGGTTACAACTATGGCTACACCTTC